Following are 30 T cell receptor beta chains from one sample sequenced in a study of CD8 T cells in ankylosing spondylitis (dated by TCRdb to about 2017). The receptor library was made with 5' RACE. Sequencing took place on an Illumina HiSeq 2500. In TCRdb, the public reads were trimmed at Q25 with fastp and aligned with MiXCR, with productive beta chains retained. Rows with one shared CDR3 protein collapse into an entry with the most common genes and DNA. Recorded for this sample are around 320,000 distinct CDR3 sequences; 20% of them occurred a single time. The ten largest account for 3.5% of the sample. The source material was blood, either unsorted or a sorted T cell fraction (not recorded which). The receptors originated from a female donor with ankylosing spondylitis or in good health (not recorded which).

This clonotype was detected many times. In nucleotides, the CDR3 is TGTGCCAGCAGCGCTACGACGGGGCCCCTAGGGACTGGCTACACCTTC. Translating gives CASSATTGPLGTGYTF. The J gene is TRBJ1-2, the V gene TRBV7-2; tentative D call: TRBD1 (5 bases). Germline-derived CDR1 and CDR2 are SGHTA and FQGNSA. The CDR3 runs to 16 residues. Trimming took off 5 bases at V and 7 bases at J, with 23 bases between the two ends.

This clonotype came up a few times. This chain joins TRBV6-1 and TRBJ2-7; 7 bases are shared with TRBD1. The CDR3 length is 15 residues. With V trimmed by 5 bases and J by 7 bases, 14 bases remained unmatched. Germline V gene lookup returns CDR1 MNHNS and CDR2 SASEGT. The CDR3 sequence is CASSPRSGTVMEQYF. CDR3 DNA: TGTGCCAGCAGTCCTAGGTCCGGGACAGTGATGGAGCAGTACTTC.

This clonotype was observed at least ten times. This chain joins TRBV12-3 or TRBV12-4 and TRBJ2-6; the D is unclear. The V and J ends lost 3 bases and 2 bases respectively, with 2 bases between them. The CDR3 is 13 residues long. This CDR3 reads CASSFTGANVLTF. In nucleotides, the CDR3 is TGTGCCAGCAGTTTCACTGGGGCCAACGTCCTGACTTTC.

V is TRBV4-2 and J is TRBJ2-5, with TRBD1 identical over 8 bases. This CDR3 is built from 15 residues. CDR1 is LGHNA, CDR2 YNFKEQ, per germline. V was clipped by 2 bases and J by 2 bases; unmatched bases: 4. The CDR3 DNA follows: TGTGCCAGCAGCCAAACCAGGACAGGGCAAGAGACCCAGTACTTC. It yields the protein CASSQTRTGQETQYF.

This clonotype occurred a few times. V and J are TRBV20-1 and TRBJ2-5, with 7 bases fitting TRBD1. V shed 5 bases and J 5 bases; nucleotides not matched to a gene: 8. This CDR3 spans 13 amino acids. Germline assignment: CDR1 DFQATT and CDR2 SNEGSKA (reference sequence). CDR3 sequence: CSALQTGKETQYF. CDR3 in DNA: TGCAGTGCTCTGCAGACAGGGAAGGAGACCCAGTACTTC.

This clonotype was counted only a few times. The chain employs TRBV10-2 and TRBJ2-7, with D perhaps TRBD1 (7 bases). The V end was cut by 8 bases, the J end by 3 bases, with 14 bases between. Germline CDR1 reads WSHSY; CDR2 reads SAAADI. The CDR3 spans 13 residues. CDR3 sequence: CASAGQLIYEQYF. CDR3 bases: TGCGCCAGCGCGGGACAGCTGATCTACGAGCAGTACTTC.

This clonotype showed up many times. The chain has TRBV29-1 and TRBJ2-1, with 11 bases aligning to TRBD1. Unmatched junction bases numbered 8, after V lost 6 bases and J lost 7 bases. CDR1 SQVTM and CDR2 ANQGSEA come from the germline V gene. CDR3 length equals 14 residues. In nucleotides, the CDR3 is TGCAGCGTGGGGGGACAGGGGGTAACAAATGAGCAGTTCTTC. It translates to CSVGGQGVTNEQFF.

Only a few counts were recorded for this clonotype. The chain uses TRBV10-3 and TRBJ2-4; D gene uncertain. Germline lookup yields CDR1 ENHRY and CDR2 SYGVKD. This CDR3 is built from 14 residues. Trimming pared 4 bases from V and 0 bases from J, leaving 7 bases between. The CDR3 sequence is CAISALEAKNIQYF. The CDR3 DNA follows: TGTGCCATCAGTGCCCTCGAAGCCAAAAACATTCAGTACTTC.

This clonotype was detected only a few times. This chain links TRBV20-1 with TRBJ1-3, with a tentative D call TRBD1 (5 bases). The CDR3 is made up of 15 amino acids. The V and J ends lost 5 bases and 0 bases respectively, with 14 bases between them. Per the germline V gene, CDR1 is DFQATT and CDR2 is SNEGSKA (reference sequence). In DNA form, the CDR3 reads TGCAGTGCTTGGGACTATCAAAGCTCTGGAAACACCATATATTTT. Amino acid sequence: CSAWDYQSSGNTIYF.

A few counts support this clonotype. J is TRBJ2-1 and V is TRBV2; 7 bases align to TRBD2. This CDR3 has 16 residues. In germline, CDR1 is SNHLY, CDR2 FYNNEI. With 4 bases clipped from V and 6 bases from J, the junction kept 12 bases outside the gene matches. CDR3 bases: TGTGCCAGCAGTGCCTCGGGAGCGGGGATTTTCAATGAGCAGTTCTTC. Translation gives CASSASGAGIFNEQFF.

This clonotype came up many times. CDR3 sequence (DNA): TGTGCCAGCAGCACAGGATCGGACAGGGCCTATCAGCCCCAGCATTTT. It yields the protein CASSTGSDRAYQPQHF. This chain connects TRBV6-2 or TRBV6-3 to TRBJ1-5; 8 positions match TRBD1. The CDR3 length is 16 residues. Trimming cost V 6 bases and J 5 bases; bases outside gene matches: 12. Germline lookup yields CDR1 MNHEY and CDR2 SVGEGT.

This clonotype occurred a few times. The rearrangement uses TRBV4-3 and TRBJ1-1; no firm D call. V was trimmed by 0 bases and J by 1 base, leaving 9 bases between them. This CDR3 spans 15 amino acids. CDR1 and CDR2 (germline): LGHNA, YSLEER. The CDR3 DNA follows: TGCGCCAGCAGCCAAGAAGGAGGCAGGAACACTGAAGCTTTCTTT. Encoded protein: CASSQEGGRNTEAFF.

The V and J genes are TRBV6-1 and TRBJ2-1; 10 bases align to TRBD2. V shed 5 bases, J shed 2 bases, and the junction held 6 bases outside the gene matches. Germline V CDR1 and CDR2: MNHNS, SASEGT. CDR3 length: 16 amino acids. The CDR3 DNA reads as TGTGCCAGCAGTAGTCAAGCGGGAGGGCCCTACAATGAGCAGTTCTTC. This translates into CASSSQAGGPYNEQFF.

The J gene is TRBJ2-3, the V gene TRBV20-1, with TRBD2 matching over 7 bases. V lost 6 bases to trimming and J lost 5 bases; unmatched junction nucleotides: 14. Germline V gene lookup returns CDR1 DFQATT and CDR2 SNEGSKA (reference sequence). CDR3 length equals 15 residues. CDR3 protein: CSASEEAGERDTQYF. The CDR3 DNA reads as TGCAGTGCCTCTGAGGAGGCGGGAGAACGAGATACGCAGTATTTT.

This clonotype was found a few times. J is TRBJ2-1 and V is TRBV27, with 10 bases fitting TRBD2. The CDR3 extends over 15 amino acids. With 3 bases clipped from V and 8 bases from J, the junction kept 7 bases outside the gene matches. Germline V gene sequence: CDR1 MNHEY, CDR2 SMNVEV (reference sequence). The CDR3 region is CASSFEAGGLHEQFF. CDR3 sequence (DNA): TGTGCCAGCAGTTTTGAAGCGGGAGGGCTCCATGAGCAGTTCTTC.

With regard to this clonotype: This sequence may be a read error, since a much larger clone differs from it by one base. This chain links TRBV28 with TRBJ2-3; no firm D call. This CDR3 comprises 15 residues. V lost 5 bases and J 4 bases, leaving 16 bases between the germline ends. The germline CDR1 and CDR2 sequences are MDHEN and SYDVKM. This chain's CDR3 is CASSPSVTGSDTQYF. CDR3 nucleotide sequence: TGTGCCAGCAGTCCCTCCGTGACGGGTTCAGATACGCAGTATTTT.

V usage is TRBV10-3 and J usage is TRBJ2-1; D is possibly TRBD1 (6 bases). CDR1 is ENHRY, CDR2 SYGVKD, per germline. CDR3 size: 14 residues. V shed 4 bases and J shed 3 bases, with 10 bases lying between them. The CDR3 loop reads CAISGQAVYNEQFF. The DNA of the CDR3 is TGTGCCATCAGTGGACAGGCTGTCTACAATGAGCAGTTCTTC.

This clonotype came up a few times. The CDR3 sequence: CSVVRGANEQFF. The DNA of the CDR3 is TGCAGCGTTGTTAGGGGAGCCAATGAGCAGTTCTTC. This chain connects TRBV29-1 to TRBJ2-1; the D gene could be TRBD1 or TRBD2 (5 bases each). Per the germline V gene, CDR1 is SQVTM and CDR2 is ANQGSEA. V was trimmed by 4 bases and J by 6 bases, leaving 10 bases between them. CDR3 length: 12 amino acids.

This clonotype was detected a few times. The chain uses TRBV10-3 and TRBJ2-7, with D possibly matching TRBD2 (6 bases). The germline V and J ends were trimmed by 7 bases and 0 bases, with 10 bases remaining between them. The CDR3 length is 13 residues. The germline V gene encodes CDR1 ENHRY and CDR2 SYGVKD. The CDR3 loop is CAINREPSYEQYF. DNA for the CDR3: TGTGCCATCAACCGGGAGCCCTCCTACGAGCAGTACTTC.

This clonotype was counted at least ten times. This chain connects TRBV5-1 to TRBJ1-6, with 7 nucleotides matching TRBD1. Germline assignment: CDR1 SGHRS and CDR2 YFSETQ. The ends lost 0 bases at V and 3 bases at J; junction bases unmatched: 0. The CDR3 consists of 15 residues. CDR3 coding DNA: TGCGCCAGCAGCTTGGGGGACAGCTATAATTCACCCCTCCACTTT. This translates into CASSLGDSYNSPLHF.

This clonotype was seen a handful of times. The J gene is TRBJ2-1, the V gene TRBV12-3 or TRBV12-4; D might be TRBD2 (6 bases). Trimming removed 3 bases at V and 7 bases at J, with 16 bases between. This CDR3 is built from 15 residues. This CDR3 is CASSFHKKAGNEQFF. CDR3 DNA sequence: TGTGCCAGCAGTTTCCACAAGAAGGCGGGGAATGAGCAGTTCTTC.

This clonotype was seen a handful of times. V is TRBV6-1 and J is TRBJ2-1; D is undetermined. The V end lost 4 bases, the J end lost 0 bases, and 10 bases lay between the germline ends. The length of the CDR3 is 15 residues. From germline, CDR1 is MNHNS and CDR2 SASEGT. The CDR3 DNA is TGTGCCAGCAGTGCGGACCGTAGCTCCTACAATGAGCAGTTCTTC. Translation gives CASSADRSSYNEQFF.

CDR3 residues: CASSQVLGAGRAVDTQYF. CDR3 in DNA: TGCGCCAGCAGCCAAGTCCTTGGGGCGGGACGGGCGGTAGATACGCAGTATTTT. This chain links TRBV4-1 with TRBJ2-3, with D tentatively TRBD2 (6 bases). The CDR3 length is 18 residues. Between the trimmed V and J ends, which lost 1 base and 5 bases, there was a span of 22 bases. CDR1 is MGHRA and CDR2 is YSYEKL in the germline V gene.

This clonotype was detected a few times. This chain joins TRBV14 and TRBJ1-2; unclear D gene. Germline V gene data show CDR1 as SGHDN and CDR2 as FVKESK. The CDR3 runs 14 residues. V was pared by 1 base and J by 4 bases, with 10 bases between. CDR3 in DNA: TGTGCCAGCAGCCAAGGATCACGAGGCTATGGCTACACCTTC. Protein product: CASSQGSRGYGYTF.

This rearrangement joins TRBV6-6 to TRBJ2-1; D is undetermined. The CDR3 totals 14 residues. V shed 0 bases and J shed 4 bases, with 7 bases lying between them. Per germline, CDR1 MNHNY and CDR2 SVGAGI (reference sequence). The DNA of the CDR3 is TGTGCCAGCAGTTACTCTGGAGTGTACAATGAGCAGTTCTTC. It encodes CASSYSGVYNEQFF.

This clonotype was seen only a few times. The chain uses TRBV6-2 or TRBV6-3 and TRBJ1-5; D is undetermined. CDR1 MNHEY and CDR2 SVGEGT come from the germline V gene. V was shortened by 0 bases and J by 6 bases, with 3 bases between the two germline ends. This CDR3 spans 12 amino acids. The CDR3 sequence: CASSYSTQPQHF. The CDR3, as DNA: TGTGCCAGCAGTTACTCGACTCAGCCCCAGCATTTT.

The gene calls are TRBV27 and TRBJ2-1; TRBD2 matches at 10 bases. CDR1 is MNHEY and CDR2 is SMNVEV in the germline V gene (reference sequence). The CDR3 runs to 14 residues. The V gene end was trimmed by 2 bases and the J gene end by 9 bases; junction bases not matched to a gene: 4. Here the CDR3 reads CASSLLAGEGEQFF. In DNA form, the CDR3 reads TGTGCCAGCAGTTTACTAGCGGGAGAAGGTGAGCAGTTCTTC.

CDR3 sequence reads: CASSLKRDSYEQYF. CDR3 DNA: TGTGCCAGCAGCTTAAAACGGGACTCCTACGAGCAGTACTTC. The chain employs TRBV7-2 and TRBJ2-7; maybe TRBD2 (5 bases). CDR1 and CDR2 from the germline V gene are SGHTA and FQGNSA. This CDR3 is 14 amino acids long. Trimming pared 2 bases from V and 0 bases from J, leaving 8 bases between.

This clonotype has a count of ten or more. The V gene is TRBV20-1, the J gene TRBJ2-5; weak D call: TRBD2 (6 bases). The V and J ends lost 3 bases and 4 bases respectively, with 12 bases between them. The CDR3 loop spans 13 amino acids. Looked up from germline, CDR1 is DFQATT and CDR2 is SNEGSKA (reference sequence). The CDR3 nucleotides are TGCAGTGCTAGTATGGGCGGGACAGAGACCCAGTACTTC. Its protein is CSASMGGTETQYF.

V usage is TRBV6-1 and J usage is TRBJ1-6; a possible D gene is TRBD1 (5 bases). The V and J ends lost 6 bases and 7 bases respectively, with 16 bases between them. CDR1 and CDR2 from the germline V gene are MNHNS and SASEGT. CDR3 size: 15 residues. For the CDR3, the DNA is TGTGCCAGCAGAGGCCGCCAGGGCGCCAATTCACCCCTCCACTTT. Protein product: CASRGRQGANSPLHF.